The sequence of this T cell receptor beta chain was determined in a study of spatial heterogeneity in lung cancer (dated by TCRdb to about 2019). Background for the entire study: Beta-chain transcripts were consistently detected in greater numbers than alpha-chain transcripts, which likely reflects a higher abundance of beta-chain transcripts. In the raw uncorrected reads, each unique combination of TCR and UMI appeared more than ten times on average. Both alpha and beta chains were TCR-sequenced in around 220 tumor regions, under 80 matched nontumor lung samples and approximately 50 PBMC samples obtained at surgery. TCR repertoire features were related to nonsynonymous mutation counts determined by whole-exome sequencing of tumor tissue. The study quantitatively compared TCR alpha and beta repertoires across multiple tumor regions, matched nontumor lung and blood in non-small cell lung cancer. Points the paper makes about the study in general: Ubiquitous expanded tumor TCRs showed up in blood more often at tumor resection than at routine follow-up. Additional single-cell paired TCR alpha and beta sequencing was considered necessary to confirm, at a functional level, the hypothesis that regional TCRs recognize regional mutations.

The junction shows trimming of 2 bases on V and 0 bases on J, plus 16 bases between the germline ends. The germline V gene gives CDR1 as SGHDT and CDR2 as YYEEEE. The CDR3 contains 17 residues, cysteine and phenylalanine counted. CDR3 DNA is the only sequence kept; it has 51 bases, read in frame from the first base. The receptor library was made with 5' RACE. The run used a NextSeq 500. The TCR library protocol attached a unique molecular identifier to each TCR cDNA molecule to allow correction of PCR and sequencing errors. In the source study's methods: TCR identification, UMI-based error correction and CDR3 extraction were all carried out with Decombinator tools. Expanded TCRs were defined as those above a frequency of 2 per 1,000, corresponding to the top 1% of the tumor frequency distribution. Renyi diversity was calculated using the R vegan package after each repertoire was subsampled 100 times to 5,000 TCRs. CDR3 similarity networks were built from amino acid triplet string-kernel similarity, connecting CDR3s with pairwise similarity above 0.82. TCRdb reran the public reads through fastp at Q25 and MiXCR, keeping productive beta chains. Every distinct CDR3 protein forms one entry, paired with its most common genes and DNA. These V and J calls originate from TCRdb's pipeline instead of the authors' own analysis. This sample holds approximately 44,000 distinct CDR3 sequences; roughly 13% were observed only once. 56% of the sample lies in the top ten.

Per the publication, the time point label means: sample taken at primary tumor resection. Samples were obtained from 72 patients with early-stage, untreated non-small cell lung cancer from the lung TRACERx cohort. Whole RNA extracted from tumor and nontumor lung tissue, or from cryopreserved PBMC samples, was used for TCR sequencing without cell sorting. A patient was chosen for TCR sequencing only when enough RNA was available from at least two tumor regions. About this clonotype: Its cognate antigen has yet to be identified. No base qualities exist here, and no much larger clone lies one base off it.

The chain links TRBV5-6 with TRBJ2-3; no D gene call is confident. This sequence originates from a male donor with early-stage non-small cell lung cancer. The material was PBMCs, obtained at surgery. The sequenced DNA: TGTGCCAGCAGCTTCGGGCACACCACGACTAGCACAGATACGCAGTATTTT. Protein translation: CASSFGHTTTSTDTQYF.